A single sample gave rise to the 30 T cell receptor beta chains below, sequenced in a study of T cell changes during pregnancy in multiple sclerosis. Produced via immunoSEQ multiplex PCR; TCRdb's table is partial and in-frame only. This table holds over 60,000 clones, around 93% found once. Sample: peripheral blood, taken in the first trimester of pregnancy. The receptor source for this set is a female donor with multiple sclerosis, enrolled in a pregnancy study.

DNA of the CDR3: TGTGCCAGCAGCGTAGCCTTGGGAGGGGCCGAACATGGCACTGAAGCTTTCTTT. This translates into CASSVALGGAEHGTEAFF. The V and J genes are TRBV9 and TRBJ1-1, with TRBD1 as a possible D gene (5 bases). CDR3 length: 18 amino acids. CDR1 is SGDLS, CDR2 YYNGEE, per germline. V lost 0 bases, J lost 4 bases, and 22 bases lay in between.

V is TRBV11-2 and J is TRBJ2-1; no definite D call. This CDR3 has 13 residues. Trimming shortened V by 5 bases and J by 9 bases, and 14 bases separated the two germline ends. Germline values: CDR1 SGHAT, CDR2 FQNNGV. CDR3 sequence (DNA): TGTGCCAGCAGCCCAGTCTGGTTACGTGAGCAGTTCTTC. It translates to CASSPVWLREQFF.

V usage is TRBV6-5 and J usage is TRBJ1-6, with D possibly being TRBD1 (6 bases). The germline V and J ends were trimmed by 4 bases and 7 bases, with 8 bases remaining between them. The CDR3 length is 13 residues. Germline V gene sequence: CDR1 MNHEY, CDR2 SVGAGI. The CDR3 loop reads CASSWGQNSPLHF. As DNA, the CDR3 is TGTGCCAGCAGTTGGGGGCAGAATTCACCCCTCCACTTT.

The J gene is TRBJ2-5, the V gene TRBV19, with unresolved D. Looked up from germline, CDR1 is LNHDA and CDR2 is SQIVND (reference sequence). This CDR3 is 14 amino acids long. V was clipped by 2 bases and J by 0 bases, with 7 bases between them. CDR3 protein: CASSIQAYQETQYF. Here the CDR3 DNA reads TGTGCCAGTAGTATACAGGCGTACCAAGAGACCCAGTACTTC.

The chain couples TRBV18 to TRBJ2-6, with D perhaps matching TRBD1 (5 bases). V lost 3 bases to trimming and J lost 3 bases, with 15 bases between them. Germline assignment: CDR1 KGHSH and CDR2 LQKENI. The CDR3 consists of 17 residues. The CDR3 sequence: CASSPLSGQSGANVLTF. The CDR3 coding sequence is TGTGCCAGCTCACCGTTATCAGGGCAGAGTGGGGCCAACGTCCTGACTTTC.

V is TRBV11-3 and J is TRBJ2-2; a possible D gene is TRBD2 (5 bases). The CDR3 is made up of 17 amino acids. The V and J ends lost 5 bases and 1 base respectively, with 17 bases between them. CDR1 is SGHNT and CDR2 is YENEEA in the germline V gene. CDR3 protein: CASSPSGRGRNTGELFF. The CDR3 region has the DNA TGTGCCAGCAGCCCCTCTGGTCGAGGGAGGAACACCGGGGAGCTGTTTTTT.

This chain joins TRBV10-2 and TRBJ2-7, with a weak D call TRBD2 (6 bases). This CDR3 has 16 residues. CDR1 and CDR2 (germline): WSHSY, SAAADI. Trimming took 4 bases from V and 1 from J, leaving 17 bases between them. The CDR3 loop is CASSGRDGLASYEQYF. The CDR3, as DNA: TGCGCCAGCAGTGGGCGGGACGGCCTGGCGTCCTACGAGCAGTACTTC.

The chain uses TRBV19 and TRBJ1-5, with D unresolved. Trimming took 5 bases from V and 2 from J, leaving 10 bases between them. The germline V gene has CDR1 LNHDA and CDR2 SQIVND (reference sequence). This CDR3 is built from 14 residues. DNA of the CDR3: TGTGCCAGTAGTGGCGGGGATGGCAATCAGCCCCAGCATTTT. Its translation is CASSGGDGNQPQHF. The full variable domain, rest sourced from reference TRBV19 and TRBJ1-5, is DGGITQSPKYLFRKEGQNVTLSCEQNLNHDAMYWYRQDPGQGLRLIYYSQIVNDFQKGDIAEGYSVSREKKESFPLTVTSAQKNPTAFYLCASSGGDGNQPQHFGDGTRLSIL.

DNA for the CDR3: TGTGCCAGCAGCTTAAGGGAGGGTTGGAATGAGCAGTTCTTC. This sequence encodes CASSLREGWNEQFF. J is TRBJ2-1 and V is TRBV11-2; 7 positions agree with TRBD2. In germline, CDR1 is SGHAT, CDR2 FQNNGV. The CDR3 spans 14 residues. V shed 2 bases and J 7 bases; nucleotides not matched to a gene: 5. The full variable domain, rest sourced from reference TRBV11-2 and TRBJ2-1, is EAGVAQSPRYKIIEKRQSVAFWCNPISGHATLYWYQQILGQGPKLLIQFQNNGVVDDSQLPKDRFSAERLKGVDSTLKIQPAKLEDSAVYLCASSLREGWNEQFFGPGTRLTVL.

This CDR3 is CAISDMTGLNRETQYF. CDR3 nucleotides: TGTGCCATCAGTGATATGACAGGACTGAATCGAGAGACCCAGTACTTC. This rearrangement joins TRBV10-3 to TRBJ2-5, with D possibly matching TRBD1 (6 bases). The CDR3 is 16 amino acids. The V end lost 3 bases, the J end lost 4 bases, and 18 bases lay between the germline ends. The V gene's germline CDR1 is ENHRY and CDR2 SYGVKD.

The chain carries TRBV9 and TRBJ1-1; D perhaps matches TRBD1 (5 bases). This CDR3 has 13 residues. Trimming pared 3 bases from V and 0 bases from J, leaving 6 bases between. CDR1 SGDLS and CDR2 YYNGEE come from the germline V gene. The CDR3 is CASSGQMNTEAFF. The CDR3 nucleotides are TGTGCCAGCAGCGGACAGATGAACACTGAAGCTTTCTTT. The entire variable domain, with the rest obtained from reference TRBV9 and TRBJ1-1, is as follows: DSGVTQTPKHLITATGQRVTLRCSPRSGDLSVYWYQQSLDQGLQFLIQYYNGEERAKGNILERFSAQQFPDLHSELNLSSLELGDSALYFCASSGQMNTEAFFGQGTRLTVV.

The CDR3 sequence: CASSYGRVGNYGYTF. In nucleotides, the CDR3 is TGTGCCAGCAGTTACGGCAGGGTTGGGAACTATGGCTACACCTTC. The J gene is TRBJ1-2, the V gene TRBV6-6; a weak D match, TRBD1 (5 bases). Germline V gene lookup returns CDR1 MNHNY and CDR2 SVGAGI (reference sequence). The CDR3 covers 15 residues. The V gene lost 2 bases and the J gene lost 2 bases, with 12 bases spanning the gap.

The chain combines TRBV7-3 with TRBJ2-5, with D uncertain. Trimming stripped 4 bases from V and 4 bases from J, with 10 bases between. The CDR3 spans 13 residues. Per the germline V gene, CDR1 is SGHTA and CDR2 is FQGTGA. CDR3 DNA sequence: TGTGCCAGCAGCTACTTTGGTGGAGAGACCCAGTACTTC. Encoded protein: CASSYFGGETQYF.

This clone was counted a single time. The chain is built from TRBV4-2 and TRBJ1-6, with D unresolved. The germline gives CDR1 LGHNA, CDR2 YNFKEQ. Trimming removed 0 bases from V and 7 bases from J, with 4 bases in between. This CDR3 has 13 amino acids. CDR3 DNA: TGTGCCAGCAGCCAAGATCAGAATTCACCCCTCCACTTT. This translates into CASSQDQNSPLHF.

The chain carries TRBV4-2 and TRBJ1-1, with D unclear. This CDR3 spans 13 amino acids. The V end was cut by 0 bases, the J end by 4 bases, with 6 bases between. Germline V CDR1 and CDR2: LGHNA, YNFKEQ. CDR3 loop: CASSQERGTEAFF. CDR3 bases: TGTGCCAGCAGCCAAGAGAGAGGCACTGAAGCTTTCTTT.

The genes are TRBV5-1 and TRBJ2-1, with 10 bases that match TRBD2. With V trimmed by 4 bases and J by 5 bases, 6 bases remained unmatched. The CDR3 is made up of 15 amino acids. The V gene's germline CDR1 is SGHRS and CDR2 YFSETQ. CDR3 in DNA: TGCGCCAGCAGCCCCGGGACTAGCGTCCACAATGAGCAGTTCTTC. Its protein product is CASSPGTSVHNEQFF.

DNA of the CDR3: TGTGCCATCAGTCAAGACAGAGGAAACACCGGGGAGCTGTTTTTT. This sequence encodes CAISQDRGNTGELFF. The V gene is TRBV10-3, the J gene TRBJ2-2; a weak D match, TRBD1 (5 bases). There are 15 residues in the CDR3. Looked up from germline, CDR1 is ENHRY and CDR2 is SYGVKD. V dropped 5 bases and J dropped 2 bases, with 12 bases sitting between them.

This chain joins TRBV5-3 and TRBJ2-5, with D maybe TRBD1 (6 bases). TRBV5-3 belongs to the ORF category, with a function that is uncertain. V was pared by 0 bases and J by 5 bases, with 14 bases between. The CDR3 has 15 residues. CDR3 region: CARSLAPGERETQYF. The CDR3 DNA sequence: TGTGCCAGAAGCTTGGCCCCAGGGGAGCGGGAGACCCAGTACTTC.

The chain recombines TRBV4-3 with TRBJ2-7; 9 nucleotides align to TRBD1. CDR3 size: 13 residues. The germline V gene encodes CDR1 LGHNA and CDR2 YSLEER. With 3 bases clipped from V and 6 bases from J, the junction kept 3 bases outside the gene matches. The CDR3, as DNA: TGCGCCAGCAGCCACCGGACAGGGGTCGAGCAGTACTTC. Its translation: CASSHRTGVEQYF.

The gene calls are TRBV28 and TRBJ1-1, with 9 bases that match TRBD1. With V trimmed by 8 bases and J by 10 bases, 11 bases remained unmatched. This CDR3 is 13 amino acids long. The germline CDR1 and CDR2 sequences are MDHEN and SYDVKM. The CDR3 DNA reads as TGTGCCAGCCGTTCACAGGGGGCTAGGCGAGCTTTCTTT. It is translated as CASRSQGARRAFF.

This rearrangement joins TRBV19 to TRBJ1-2; tentative D call: TRBD1 (6 bases). CDR3 size: 14 residues. The V gene's germline CDR1 is LNHDA and CDR2 SQIVND (reference sequence). Trimming took off 7 bases at V and 6 bases at J, with 18 bases between the two ends. The CDR3 sequence is CASTLLGGANGYTF. CDR3 DNA sequence: TGTGCCAGTACCCTTCTTGGGGGCGCAAATGGCTACACCTTC.

V and J are TRBV29-1 and TRBJ2-6; D gene ambiguous. In germline, CDR1 is SQVTM, CDR2 ANQGSEA. Trimming pared 3 bases from V and 0 bases from J, leaving 3 bases between. The CDR3 extends over 13 amino acids. The CDR3 sequence: CSVDISGANVLTF. The DNA for the CDR3 is TGCAGCGTTGACATCTCTGGGGCCAACGTCCTGACTTTC.

A single count supports this clone. This chain connects TRBV4-1 to TRBJ1-1, with D unresolved. The germline gives CDR1 MGHRA, CDR2 YSYEKL. Trimming took off 7 bases at V and 1 base at J, with 7 bases between the two ends. This CDR3 has 12 residues. CDR3 region: CASMIANTEAFF. The CDR3 DNA sequence: TGCGCCAGCATGATAGCGAACACTGAAGCTTTCTTT.

The rearrangement links TRBV19 to TRBJ1-5; 12 positions agree with TRBD1. The CDR3 spans 15 residues. Trimming cost V 6 bases and J 2 bases; bases outside gene matches: 2. From germline, CDR1 is LNHDA and CDR2 SQIVND (reference sequence). The CDR3, as DNA: TGTGCCAGTAGGGGGACAGGGGGCGGCAATCAGCCCCAGCATTTT. Translating gives CASRGTGGGNQPQHF.

The rearrangement links TRBV21-1 to TRBJ2-2; the D call in the table, TRBD2, was not verified against the DNA. TRBV21-1 is a listed pseudogene. The CDR3 runs 16 residues. In DNA, the CDR3 is TGTGCCAGCAGTACTAGCGGGGGACTGAACACCGGGGAGCTGTTTTTT. Translating it yields CASSTSGGLNTGELFF.

The chain recombines TRBV6-5 with TRBJ2-3, with TRBD1 matching over 11 bases. V shed 5 bases, J shed 10 bases, and the junction held 8 bases outside the gene matches. This CDR3 contains 14 residues. CDR1 is MNHEY and CDR2 is SVGAGI in the germline V gene. CDR3 region: CASSSGDRGGSQYF. The CDR3, as DNA: TGTGCCAGCAGTAGCGGGGACAGGGGGGGTTCGCAGTATTTT.

The chain couples TRBV5-4 to TRBJ2-5, with TRBD2 identical over 11 bases. Trimming cost V 7 bases and J 4 bases; bases outside gene matches: 9. The CDR3 is made up of 15 amino acids. The V gene's germline CDR1 is SGHNT and CDR2 YYREEE (reference sequence). The DNA of the CDR3 is TGTGCCAGCCAGGTAGCGGGAGGGTCCCCAGAGACCCAGTACTTC. Its protein product is CASQVAGGSPETQYF. The whole variable domain, remainder taken from reference TRBV5-4 and TRBJ2-5, is ETGVTQSPTHLIKTRGQQVTLRCSSQSGHNTVSWYQQALGQGPQFIFQYYREEENGRGNFPPRFSGLQFPNYSSELNVNALELDDSALYLCASQVAGGSPETQYFGPGTRLLVL.

This chain links TRBV15 with TRBJ1-1; 7 bases align to TRBD1. CDR3 length: 15 amino acids. V gave up 3 bases and J gave up 7 bases; unmatched junction bases: 11. Germline V gene data show CDR1 as LNHNV and CDR2 as YYDKDF (reference sequence). DNA for the CDR3: TGTGCCACCAGCAGGTCCGCCGGGACAGAGGATGAAGCTTTCTTT. Encoded protein: CATSRSAGTEDEAFF.

The rearrangement uses TRBV5-1 and TRBJ1-4; the D gene is possibly TRBD1 (6 bases). CDR1 is SGHRS and CDR2 is YFSETQ in the germline V gene. CDR3 size: 14 residues. Trimming took 3 bases from V and 7 from J, leaving 13 bases between them. Here the CDR3 DNA reads TGCGCCAGCAGCTCCGGGGGGGGCATTGAAAAACTGTTTTTT. Amino acid sequence: CASSSGGGIEKLFF.

This rearrangement joins TRBV6-6 to TRBJ1-3, with D unclear. The length of the CDR3 is 14 residues. The ends were cut back, 7 bases at V and 2 bases at J, with 12 bases in the middle. CDR1 is MNHNY, CDR2 SVGAGI, per germline (reference sequence). The CDR3 DNA is TGTGCCAGCACTGACGGAGGGCCTGGAAACACCATATATTTT. This gives the protein CASTDGGPGNTIYF.